The TCR beta chain described here comes from a study of glioma-infiltrating T cells listed by TCRdb under 2016. For context, the study as a whole: TCR alpha- and beta-chain repertoires were sequenced from glioma tissue, non-neoplastic brain tissue and matched peripheral blood mononuclear cells. To measure divergence between tissue and blood T-cell populations, each tissue-infiltrating repertoire was compared with the peripheral blood repertoire of the same patient. The paired cohort was made up of three low-grade glioma patients, several primary glioblastoma patients and three non-glioma patients who contributed non-neoplastic brain tissue.

The CDR3, cysteine through phenylalanine, is 13 amino acids long. The sequence is cut down to CDR3 DNA, 39 bases in frame from base 1. CDR1 and CDR2 are read off the germline V gene as SGHTA and FQGNSA. The junction shows trimming of 6 bases on V and 5 bases on J, plus 13 bases between the germline ends. The iRepertoire nested amplicon-rescue multiplex PCR (arm-PCR) platform was used to amplify TCR alpha and beta CDR3 regions from RNA. The input for one-step reverse transcription and amplification was about 95-450 ng of either tissue mRNA or PBMC total RNA. After bead purification, a secondary multiplex PCR added Illumina adapters, and libraries were gel-purified between 200 and 400 bp. Demultiplexing relied on internal 6-nucleotide barcodes carried by the libraries. Sequencing of the libraries was done on an Illumina MiSeq using 2x220 or 2x250 nucleotide paired-end reads. In the original analysis: Paired reads were merged using FLASH 1.2.11 and aligned with BWA-MEM to the GRCh37 human genome, and TRA and TRB reads were then extracted. For V and J assignment, an IMGT-derived reference of cassette sequences and CDR3 motifs that included pseudogenes was used. Reads were translated in three frames, and productive CDR3s were defined as those with a C...FGXG motif and no stop codons. Clonotypes were defined as unique combinations of V-J cassette pair and CDR3 amino acid sequence. Filtering of reads was based on Hamming distance, with the threshold set by the sequence error rate of each sample in mapped regions. Using fastp trimming at Q25 and MiXCR clonotype assembly, TCRdb reanalyzed the public sequencing data and kept in-frame beta chains. Rows with a matching CDR3 protein are joined into one entry that keeps the most common DNA and genes. The V and J calls and clone size are TCRdb's, not the authors'. Across this sample there are tens of thousands of distinct CDR3 sequences, with 35% to 50% seen only once. Clones ranked in the top ten supply under 40% of the sample.

Broad study findings and their caveats: Very few CDR3 sequences were shared between tissue and blood, attributed to high CDR3 diversity and limited sampling. Group comparisons were based on small numbers of patients: three non-neoplastic, three low-grade glioma and about 8 glioblastoma patients. VJ-independent divergence between tissue and blood was below expectation in non-neoplastic patients but above expectation in all gliomas, especially low-grade gliomas.

This clonotype was seen repeatedly, ten times or more. The clone's antigen remains unknown. Base qualities are not provided; no much larger clone lies one nucleotide away. What was sequenced was glioma tissue, nonneoplastic brain tissue, or PBMCs (not recorded which). This chain joins TRBV7-2 to TRBJ1-2; the D gene cannot be named for sure. This TCR was sampled from a human donor with low-grade glioma or glioblastoma, undergoing nonglioma brain surgery, or in good health (not recorded which). The CDR3 reads as follows: CASRFLGRYGYTF. The bases are TGTGCCAGCAGATTCCTAGGGAGGTATGGCTACACCTTC.